This T cell receptor beta chain derives from a study of metastatic and nonmetastatic thyroid tumors. Study overall: The study looked at repertoires side by side in blood and in tumor or nodule tissue from malignant and benign thyroid patients. Study-wide results and caveats: It was reportedly found that TCR beta diversity was significantly higher in malignant thyroid tumors than in benign nodules, a difference seen in both blood and tumor samples.

The table lists this clone with many counts. Its antigen is currently unknown. Other DNA sequences of this sample code for an identical CDR3. Every patient was untreated before thyroid surgery. Original processing methods: A papillary thyroid cancer distant-metastasis classifier was built from CDR3 differences across clinicopathological groups. TCRdb reassembled clones from the PCR reads with MiXCR. V and J calls and clone size were set by TCRdb, not the authors. Of around 38,000 clones listed, roughly 26% are singletons. The CDR3 spans 19 residues. CDR1 is KGHDR, CDR2 SFDVKD, per germline. With 5 bases clipped from V and 2 bases from J, the junction kept 18 bases outside the gene matches.

The sequence came from a female donor with papillary thyroid cancer or a benign thyroid nodule (not recorded which). Some clones in this sample may be carry-over from other donors' samples. V and J are TRBV24-1 and TRBJ2-5, with 8 bases fitting TRBD2. Material for sequencing was blood. CDR3: CATSGAVDRASGLQETQYF. In DNA form, the CDR3 reads TGTGCCACCAGTGGCGCGGTTGATCGTGCTAGCGGGCTACAAGAGACCCAGTACTTC.